The 20 T cell receptor beta chains given below trace back to one sample, sequenced in a study of radiotherapy plus CTLA-4 blockade in lung cancer. Assay used: immunoSEQ multiplex PCR; TCRdb lists only in-frame clones, some missing. The table includes under 110,000 clones, more than 70% detected once. Sequences were derived from peripheral blood, sampled from a patient treated with radiotherapy plus ipilimumab. Receptors were obtained from a human donor with non-small cell lung cancer that progressed on radiotherapy plus ipilimumab. Some clones in this sample may be carry-over from other donors' samples.

This clone was counted once. The chain combines TRBV6-1 with TRBJ1-4, with TRBD1 as a possible D gene (5 bases). Trimming pared 1 base from V and 7 bases from J, leaving 10 bases between. CDR1 MNHNS and CDR2 SASEGT come from the germline V gene. This CDR3 contains 14 residues. CDR3 DNA: TGTGCCAGCAGTGAAGTAGGGGAAAGTGAAAAACTGTTTTTT. This translates into CASSEVGESEKLFF.

The chain links TRBV7-2 to TRBJ2-1; 9 nucleotides match TRBD1. This CDR3 contains 16 residues. CDR1 SGHTA and CDR2 FQGNSA come from the germline V gene. V gave up 0 bases and J gave up 4 bases; unmatched junction bases: 4. The CDR3 nucleotides are TGTGCCAGCAGCTTAGCAGGGACAGGGTTATACAATGAGCAGTTCTTC. It translates to CASSLAGTGLYNEQFF.

The chain carries TRBV7-2 and TRBJ2-1; a weak D match, TRBD2 (6 bases). The CDR3 totals 13 residues. The germline CDR1 and CDR2 sequences are SGHTA and FQGNSA. The V and J ends lost 3 bases and 6 bases respectively, with 9 bases between them. The CDR3, as DNA: TGTGCCAGCAGCTTCGTTAGCGGCAATGAGCAGTTCTTC. Translation gives CASSFVSGNEQFF.

This chain uses TRBV7-8 with TRBJ2-7; D gene ambiguous. V was cut by 1 base and J by 3 bases, with 10 bases left in between. Germline CDR1 reads SGHVS; CDR2 reads FQNEAQ. The CDR3 extends over 14 amino acids. The CDR3 reads CASSLELEYYEQYF. The DNA for the CDR3 is TGTGCCAGCAGCTTAGAGCTAGAATACTACGAGCAGTACTTC. The whole variable domain, remainder taken from reference TRBV7-8 and TRBJ2-7, is GAGVSQSPRYKVAKRGQDVALRCDPISGHVSLFWYQQALGQGPEFLTYFQNEAQLDKSGLPSDRFFAERPEGSVSTLKIQRTQQEDSAVYLCASSLELEYYEQYFGPGTRLTVT.

V gene TRBV2 combines with J gene TRBJ2-5; TRBD2 aligns across 9 bases. Germline CDR1 is SNHLY and CDR2 is FYNNEI. This CDR3 has 15 amino acids. Trimming cost V 6 bases and J 5 bases; bases outside gene matches: 10. The CDR3 coding sequence is TGTGCCAGCAGAGATGCCGGGACTAGCTATGAGACCCAGTACTTC. Protein sequence: CASRDAGTSYETQYF.

This clone was picked up a small number of times. The chain carries TRBV10-3 and TRBJ2-2; a weak D match, TRBD2 (5 bases). The CDR3 covers 12 residues. Looked up from germline, CDR1 is ENHRY and CDR2 is SYGVKD. V lost 4 bases, J lost 6 bases, and 6 bases lay in between. DNA for the CDR3: TGTGCCATCAGTGTCGGGGCCGGGGAGCTGTTTTTT. Its translation is CAISVGAGELFF.

The chain couples TRBV7-2 to TRBJ1-1; D is unresolved. CDR3 length equals 13 residues. V was clipped by 6 bases and J by 0 bases, with 8 bases between them. Per the germline V gene, CDR1 is SGHTA and CDR2 is FQGNSA. CDR3 sequence reads: CASSFDLNTEAFF. In nucleotides, the CDR3 is TGTGCCAGCAGTTTTGATCTGAACACTGAAGCTTTCTTT.

This sequence joins TRBV28 and TRBJ2-7; D tentatively fits TRBD1 or TRBD2 (5 bases each). CDR1 is MDHEN, CDR2 SYDVKM, per germline. The CDR3 loop spans 15 amino acids. The V end lost 2 bases, the J end lost 3 bases, and 14 bases lay between the germline ends. The CDR3 bases are TGTGCCAGCAGTTTAGCTTACCGAGGGGACTACGAGCAGTACTTC. Amino acids: CASSLAYRGDYEQYF.

V gene TRBV27 combines with J gene TRBJ2-7, with 8 nucleotides matching TRBD1. With V trimmed by 5 bases and J by 3 bases, 12 bases remained unmatched. Germline assignment: CDR1 MNHEY and CDR2 SMNVEV (reference sequence). The CDR3 is 16 amino acids. The chain's CDR3 is CASSPRPRQGLYEQYF. CDR3 sequence (DNA): TGTGCCAGCAGTCCCCGCCCTCGACAGGGGCTCTACGAGCAGTACTTC.

This chain joins TRBV9 and TRBJ1-1; D gene ambiguous. CDR1 and CDR2 (germline): SGDLS, YYNGEE. Between the trimmed V and J ends, which lost 3 bases and 4 bases, there was a span of 13 bases. The CDR3 contains 14 residues. The CDR3 DNA reads as TGTGCCAGCAGCGCCGTTACAGTGAGCACTGAAGCTTTCTTT. Its translation: CASSAVTVSTEAFF.

This rearrangement joins TRBV30 to TRBJ1-3; D possibly corresponds to TRBD1 (5 bases). This CDR3 comprises 15 residues. Trimming pared 0 bases from V and 4 bases from J, leaving 13 bases between. The germline V gene encodes CDR1 GTSNPN and CDR2 SVGIG (reference sequence). The CDR3 nucleotides read TGTGCCTGGAGTGTACGTGGGGCTAACGGAAACACCATATATTTT. It is translated as CAWSVRGANGNTIYF.

V is TRBV27 and J is TRBJ2-7; 14 nucleotides line up with TRBD2. Germline loops: CDR1 MNHEY, CDR2 SMNVEV (reference sequence). CDR3 length equals 17 residues. Unmatched junction bases numbered 4, after V lost 3 bases and J lost 0 bases. The CDR3 DNA is TGTGCCAGCAGTTTTAGACTAGCGGGGGGGAACTCCTACGAGCAGTACTTC. Translation gives CASSFRLAGGNSYEQYF.

This chain links TRBV4-2 with TRBJ2-7; 13 nucleotides line up with TRBD2. Germline CDR1 reads LGHNA; CDR2 reads YNFKEQ. There are 18 residues in the CDR3. V shed 2 bases and J 2 bases; nucleotides not matched to a gene: 9. The CDR3 nucleotides are TGTGCCAGCAGCCAAAGGGCCCCCGGGACTAGCGGGGCCTACGAGCAGTACTTC. It translates to CASSQRAPGTSGAYEQYF.

This clone was detected once. V is TRBV19 and J is TRBJ2-7; no clear D gene. The V gene lost 6 bases and the J gene lost 0 bases, with 9 bases spanning the gap. CDR1 and CDR2 (germline): LNHDA, SQIVND (reference sequence). This CDR3 contains 13 residues. Here the CDR3 reads CASSSQRSYEQYF. CDR3 nucleotides: TGTGCCAGTAGCTCACAACGCTCCTACGAGCAGTACTTC.

The chain couples TRBV6-6 to TRBJ2-5; D is perhaps TRBD1 or TRBD2 (5 bases each). The V gene's germline CDR1 is MNHNY and CDR2 SVGAGI (reference sequence). The germline V and J ends were trimmed by 7 bases and 0 bases, with 12 bases remaining between them. The CDR3 length is 14 residues. The DNA for the CDR3 is TGTGCCAGCACAGGGCGGGTACACCAAGAGACCCAGTACTTC. Amino acid sequence: CASTGRVHQETQYF.

This clone was counted between two and nine times. This chain links TRBV6-5 with TRBJ1-1, with 9 bases aligning to TRBD1. Germline values: CDR1 MNHEY, CDR2 SVGAGI. This CDR3 comprises 15 residues. J lost 5 bases, V lost 5 bases, and 9 bases had no gene match. CDR3 DNA sequence: TGTGCCAGCAGTGCCCACAGGGGGCTTTCGACTGAAGCTTTCTTT. Translated: CASSAHRGLSTEAFF.

The rearrangement joins TRBV7-2 to TRBJ1-6; D unclear. The CDR3 runs to 16 residues. The germline V and J ends were trimmed by 4 bases and 9 bases, with 19 bases remaining between them. Germline values: CDR1 SGHTA, CDR2 FQGNSA. CDR3 in amino acids: CASSWTPDGGSSPLHF. The CDR3 DNA follows: TGTGCCAGCAGCTGGACCCCGGACGGTGGAAGTTCACCCCTCCACTTT.

This sequence joins TRBV7-9 and TRBJ1-1; D is possibly TRBD1 (5 bases). Germline CDR1 and CDR2: SEHNR and FQNEAQ (reference sequence). The V and J ends lost 2 bases and 4 bases respectively, with 8 bases between them. The CDR3 covers 13 residues. For the CDR3, the DNA is TGTGCCAGCAGCTTACAGGGATCCACTGAAGCTTTCTTT. Translating gives CASSLQGSTEAFF. The variable domain in full, completed from reference TRBV7-9 and TRBJ1-1, reads DTGVSQNPRHKITKRGQNVTFRCDPISEHNRLYWYRQTLGQGPEFLTYFQNEAQLEKSRLLSDRFSAERPKGSFSTLEIQRTEQGDSAMYLCASSLQGSTEAFFGQGTRLTVV.

The J gene is TRBJ1-2, the V gene TRBV7-9, with D unresolved. Germline CDR1 reads SEHNR; CDR2 reads FQNEAQ (reference sequence). V lost 2 bases, J lost 4 bases, and 20 bases lay in between. The CDR3 extends over 17 amino acids. The CDR3 DNA reads TGTGCCAGCAGCTTACCCGCGACGGGGAATATTCGCTATGGCTACACCTTC. Protein sequence: CASSLPATGNIRYGYTF.

The V gene is TRBV5-1, the J gene TRBJ2-1; no clear D. Trimming took off 2 bases at V and 8 bases at J, with 11 bases between the two ends. The CDR3 loop spans 13 amino acids. The germline V gene encodes CDR1 SGHRS and CDR2 YFSETQ. CDR3 residues: CASSFLAPHEQFF. The CDR3 region has the DNA TGCGCCAGCAGCTTCTTAGCACCTCATGAGCAGTTCTTC.